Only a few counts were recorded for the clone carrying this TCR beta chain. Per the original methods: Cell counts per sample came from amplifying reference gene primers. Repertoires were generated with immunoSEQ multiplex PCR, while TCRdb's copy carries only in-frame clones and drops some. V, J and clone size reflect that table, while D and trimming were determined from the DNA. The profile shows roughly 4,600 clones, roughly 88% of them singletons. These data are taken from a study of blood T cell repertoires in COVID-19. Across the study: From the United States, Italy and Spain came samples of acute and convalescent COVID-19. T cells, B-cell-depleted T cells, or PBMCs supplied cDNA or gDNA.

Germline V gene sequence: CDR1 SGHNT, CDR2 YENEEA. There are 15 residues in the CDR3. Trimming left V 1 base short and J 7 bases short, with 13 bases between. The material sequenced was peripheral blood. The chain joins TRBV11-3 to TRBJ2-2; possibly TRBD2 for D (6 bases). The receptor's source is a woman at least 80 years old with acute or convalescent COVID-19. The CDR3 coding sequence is TGTGCCAGCAGCTTAGGGTTAGCGGTCGTCGGGGAGCTGTTTTTT. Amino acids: CASSLGLAVVGELFF. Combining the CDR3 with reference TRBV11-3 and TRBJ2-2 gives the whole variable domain EAGVVQSPRYKIIEKKQPVAFWCNPISGHNTLYWYLQNLGQGPELLIRYENEEAVDDSQLPKDRFSAERLKGVDSTLKIQPAELGDSAVYLCASSLGLAVVGELFFGEGSRLTVL.